This TCR beta chain was documented in a study of CD8 T cells in ankylosing spondylitis. Notes on the study in general: Disease-linked clones were CD8+ and relatively rare in peripheral blood. Disease-linked clones reportedly showed significant enrichment in matched ankylosing spondylitis synovial fluid.

In this sample, this clonotype turned up a few times. Antigen unknown. V trimming: 5 bases; J trimming: 7 bases; junction bases outside the gene matches: 8. CDR1 MDHEN and CDR2 SYDVKM come from the germline V gene. The CDR3 consists of 13 residues. Researchers built TCR beta libraries using quantitative 5'-RACE with molecular barcodes. TCRdb ran MiXCR on the 5' RACE reads and lists one entry per CDR3 protein. The sample has over 150,000 distinct CDR3 sequences; 18% are singletons. This chain joins TRBV28 and TRBJ2-7; 7 bases are a match to TRBD1. Sequencing was carried out using blood, either unsorted or a sorted T cell fraction (not recorded which). The source of this sequence is a male donor aged 5 to 30 with ankylosing spondylitis or in good health (not recorded which). The CDR3 coding sequence is TGTGCCAGCAGTCCTCGACAGGGTTGGGAGCAGTACTTC. Translating it yields CASSPRQGWEQYF. The whole variable domain, remainder taken from reference TRBV28 and TRBJ2-7, is DVKVTQSSRYLVKRTGEKVFLECVQDMDHENMFWYRQDPGLGLRLIYFSYDVKMKEKGDIPEGYSVSREKKERFSLILESASTNQTSMYLCASSPRQGWEQYFGPGTRLTVT.